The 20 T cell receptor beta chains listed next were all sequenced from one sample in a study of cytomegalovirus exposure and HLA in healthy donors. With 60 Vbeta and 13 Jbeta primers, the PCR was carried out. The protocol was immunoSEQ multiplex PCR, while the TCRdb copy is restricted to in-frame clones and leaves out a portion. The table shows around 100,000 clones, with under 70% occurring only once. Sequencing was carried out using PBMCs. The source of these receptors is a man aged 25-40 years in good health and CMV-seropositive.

This chain's CDR3 is CASATRGATNEKLFF. The CDR3 nucleotides read TGTGCCAGCGCTACCAGGGGAGCAACTAATGAAAAACTGTTTTTT. The rearrangement uses TRBV6-5 and TRBJ1-4; possible D gene TRBD1, 6 bases. Trimming took 8 bases from V and 0 from J, leaving 13 bases between them. The CDR3 has 15 amino acids. Germline V lookup: CDR1 MNHEY, CDR2 SVGAGI.

CDR3 residues: CASSVDRDSTGYTF. CDR3 sequence (DNA): TGTGCCAGCTCAGTAGACCGGGACAGTACGGGCTACACCTTC. The chain links TRBV18 to TRBJ1-2; 7 nucleotides match TRBD1. The CDR3 has 14 amino acids. CDR1 is KGHSH, CDR2 LQKENI, per germline. V was pared by 5 bases and J by 8 bases, with 11 bases of the junction left unmatched.

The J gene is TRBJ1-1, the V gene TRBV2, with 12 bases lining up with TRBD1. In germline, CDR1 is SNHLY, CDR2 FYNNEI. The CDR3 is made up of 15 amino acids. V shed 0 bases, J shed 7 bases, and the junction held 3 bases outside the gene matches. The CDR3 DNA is TGTGCCAGCAGTGAAGCCGGGACAGGGGGCAATGAAGCTTTCTTT. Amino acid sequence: CASSEAGTGGNEAFF.

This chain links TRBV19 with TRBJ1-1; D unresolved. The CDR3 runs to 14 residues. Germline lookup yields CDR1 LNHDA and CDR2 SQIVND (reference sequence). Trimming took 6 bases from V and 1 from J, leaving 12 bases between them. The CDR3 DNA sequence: TGTGCCAGTAGCGTTCAACTGAAGAACACTGAAGCTTTCTTT. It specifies CASSVQLKNTEAFF.

The chain's CDR3 is CASSQDLTAGEQFF. In nucleotides, the CDR3 is TGTGCCAGCAGCCAAGATCTAACGGCAGGTGAGCAGTTCTTC. The rearrangement uses TRBV4-2 and TRBJ2-1, with D uncertain. The V gene's germline CDR1 is LGHNA and CDR2 YNFKEQ. CDR3 size: 14 residues. V shed 0 bases and J shed 9 bases, with 12 bases lying between them.

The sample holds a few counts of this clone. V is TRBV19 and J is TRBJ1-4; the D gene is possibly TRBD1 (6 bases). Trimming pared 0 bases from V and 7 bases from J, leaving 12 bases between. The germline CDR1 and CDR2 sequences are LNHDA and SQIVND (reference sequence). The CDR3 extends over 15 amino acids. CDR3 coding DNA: TGTGCCAGTAGTATAGACAGGGGCGCTGGTGAAAAACTGTTTTTT. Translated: CASSIDRGAGEKLFF.

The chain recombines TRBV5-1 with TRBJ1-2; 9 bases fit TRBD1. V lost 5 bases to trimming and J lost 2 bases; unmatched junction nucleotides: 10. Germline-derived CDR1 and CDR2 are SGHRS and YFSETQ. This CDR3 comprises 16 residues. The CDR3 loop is CASSPPRTGVNYGYTF. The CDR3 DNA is TGCGCCAGCAGTCCACCCCGGACAGGGGTAAACTATGGCTACACCTTC.

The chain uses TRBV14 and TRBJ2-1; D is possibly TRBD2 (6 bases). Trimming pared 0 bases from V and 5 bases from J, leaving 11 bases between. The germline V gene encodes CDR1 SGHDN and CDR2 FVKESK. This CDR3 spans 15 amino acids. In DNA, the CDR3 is TGTGCCAGCAGCCAAGAGGCGGGGATAAACAATGAGCAGTTCTTC. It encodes CASSQEAGINNEQFF.

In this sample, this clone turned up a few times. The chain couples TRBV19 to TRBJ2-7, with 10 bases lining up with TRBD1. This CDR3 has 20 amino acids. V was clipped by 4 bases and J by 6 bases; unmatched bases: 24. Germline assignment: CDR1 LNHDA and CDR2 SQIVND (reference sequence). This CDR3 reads CASSTEELNKDRGQVGEQYV. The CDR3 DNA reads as TGTGCCAGTAGTACCGAGGAGCTCAACAAAGACAGGGGGCAAGTAGGCGAGCAGTACGTC.

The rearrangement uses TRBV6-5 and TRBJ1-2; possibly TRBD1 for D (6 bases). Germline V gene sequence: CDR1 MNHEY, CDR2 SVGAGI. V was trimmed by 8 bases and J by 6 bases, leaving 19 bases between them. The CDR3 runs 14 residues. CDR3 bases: TGTGCCAGCGCGGGCGGAGACAGGTTTAATGGCTACACCTTC. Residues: CASAGGDRFNGYTF.

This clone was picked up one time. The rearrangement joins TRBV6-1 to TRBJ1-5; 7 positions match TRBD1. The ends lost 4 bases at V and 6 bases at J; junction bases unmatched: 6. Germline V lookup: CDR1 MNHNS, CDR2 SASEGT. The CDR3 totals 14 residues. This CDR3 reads CASSVQGESQPQHF. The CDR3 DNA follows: TGTGCCAGCAGTGTCCAGGGGGAGAGTCAGCCCCAGCATTTT.

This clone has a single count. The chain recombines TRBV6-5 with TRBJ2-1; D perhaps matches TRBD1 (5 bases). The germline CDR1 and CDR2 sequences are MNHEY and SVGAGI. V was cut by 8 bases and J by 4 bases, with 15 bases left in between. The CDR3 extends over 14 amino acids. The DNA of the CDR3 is TGTGCCAGCCAGCAGGGAACCCCGTACAATGAGCAGTTCTTC. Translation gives CASQQGTPYNEQFF.

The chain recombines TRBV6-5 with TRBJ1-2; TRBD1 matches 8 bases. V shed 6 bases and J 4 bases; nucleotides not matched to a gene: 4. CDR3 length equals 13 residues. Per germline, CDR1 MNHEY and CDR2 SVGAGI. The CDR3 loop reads CASSRQGSYGYTF. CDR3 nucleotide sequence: TGTGCCAGCAGCCGACAGGGGTCCTATGGCTACACCTTC.

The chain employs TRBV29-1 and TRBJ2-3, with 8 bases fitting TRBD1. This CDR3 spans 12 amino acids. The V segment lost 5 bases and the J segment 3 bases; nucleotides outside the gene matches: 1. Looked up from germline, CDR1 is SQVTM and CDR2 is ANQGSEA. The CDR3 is CSVWDRTDTQYF. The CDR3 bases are TGCAGCGTTTGGGACAGGACAGATACGCAGTATTTT.

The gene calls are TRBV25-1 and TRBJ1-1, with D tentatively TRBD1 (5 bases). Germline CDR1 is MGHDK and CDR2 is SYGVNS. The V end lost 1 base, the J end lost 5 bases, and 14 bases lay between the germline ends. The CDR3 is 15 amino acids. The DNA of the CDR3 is TGTGCCAGCAGTGAATTCGGAGGGGATGGTACTGAAGCTTTCTTT. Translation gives CASSEFGGDGTEAFF.

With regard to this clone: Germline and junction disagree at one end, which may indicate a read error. The CDR3 DNA is TGTGCCAGCAGTTTGGACAGGGTGGGCAATCAGCCCCAGCATTTT. It specifies CASSLDRVGNQPQHF. The V gene is TRBV5-5, the J gene TRBJ1-5, with 8 bases matching TRBD1. The CDR3 runs 15 residues. Germline CDR1 and CDR2: SGHKS and YYEKEE (reference sequence).

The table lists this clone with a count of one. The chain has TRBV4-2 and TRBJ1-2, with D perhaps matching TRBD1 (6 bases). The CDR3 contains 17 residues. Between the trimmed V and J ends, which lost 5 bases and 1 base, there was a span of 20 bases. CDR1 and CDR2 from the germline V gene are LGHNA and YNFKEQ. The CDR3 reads CASSYPGGRGFNYGYTF. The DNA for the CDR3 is TGTGCCAGCAGCTACCCTGGAGGCAGGGGTTTTAACTATGGCTACACCTTC.

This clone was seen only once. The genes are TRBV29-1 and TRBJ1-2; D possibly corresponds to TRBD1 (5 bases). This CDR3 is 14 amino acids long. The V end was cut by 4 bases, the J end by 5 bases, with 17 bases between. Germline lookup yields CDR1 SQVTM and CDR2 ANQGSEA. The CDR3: CSVAPDSGAYGYTF. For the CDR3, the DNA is TGCAGCGTTGCGCCGGATAGCGGGGCTTATGGCTACACCTTC.

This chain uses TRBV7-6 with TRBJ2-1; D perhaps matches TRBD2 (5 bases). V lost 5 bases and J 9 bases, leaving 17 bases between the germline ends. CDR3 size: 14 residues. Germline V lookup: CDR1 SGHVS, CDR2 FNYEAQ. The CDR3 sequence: CASSPSLGRSEQFF. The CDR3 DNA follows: TGTGCCAGCAGCCCTAGCTTGGGAAGGAGTGAGCAGTTCTTC.

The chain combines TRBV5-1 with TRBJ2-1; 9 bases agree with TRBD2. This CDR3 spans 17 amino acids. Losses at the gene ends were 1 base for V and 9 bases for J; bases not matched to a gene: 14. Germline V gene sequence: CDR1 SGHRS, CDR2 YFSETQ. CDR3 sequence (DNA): TGCGCCAGCAGCTTGACCAGTAGCGGGAGCGGTAGTGGTGAGCAGTTCTTC. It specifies CASSLTSSGSGSGEQFF.